Shown below are 20 T cell receptor beta chains from a single sample sequenced in a study of OX40 agonist ivuxolimab in advanced cancers. TCRdb's table, derived via immunoSEQ multiplex PCR, lists solely in-frame clones and lacks some. The sample lists more than 70,000 clones, 84% seen once, with around 25% in the top ten. The specimen was CD4+ or CD8+ T cells sorted from blood, collected in a trial of the OX40 agonist ivuxolimab. All receptors come from an adult with an advanced solid tumor such as melanoma, head and neck, liver or kidney cancer.

The chain couples TRBV6-6 to TRBJ2-5, with 9 bases fitting TRBD2. Germline V gives CDR1 MNHNY, CDR2 SVGAGI (reference sequence). The CDR3 runs to 14 residues. After removal of 6 bases from V and 2 bases from J, the junction contained 4 bases not matched to a gene. CDR3 residues: CASRLSGGQETQYF. CDR3 sequence (DNA): TGTGCCAGCAGGCTTAGCGGGGGTCAAGAGACCCAGTACTTC.

The rearrangement links TRBV14 to TRBJ2-1; 8 nucleotides align to TRBD1. The junction had 2 bases not matched to a gene; V was cut back by 4 bases and J by 6 bases. This CDR3 spans 13 amino acids. In germline, CDR1 is SGHDN, CDR2 FVKESK. The CDR3 nucleotides are TGTGCCAGCAGCCTTACAGGGGGCAATGAGCAGTTCTTC. Its protein is CASSLTGGNEQFF.

The V and J genes are TRBV11-3 and TRBJ2-3; 7 positions match TRBD2. The CDR3 consists of 14 residues. The ends lost 3 bases at V and 8 bases at J; junction bases unmatched: 8. Germline V gives CDR1 SGHNT, CDR2 YENEEA. The DNA for the CDR3 is TGTGCCAGCAGCTTTGGTGGGAGGGAGGGTACGCAGTATTTT. This translates into CASSFGGREGTQYF.

This sequence joins TRBV2 and TRBJ1-2, with TRBD1 as a possible D gene (6 bases). The CDR3 sequence is 14 residues long. With 1 base removed from V and 8 bases from J, the gap between germline ends came to 14 bases. Germline V gene lookup returns CDR1 SNHLY and CDR2 FYNNEI. The CDR3 reads CASSEVVGQRGYTF. CDR3 in DNA: TGTGCCAGCAGTGAAGTCGTGGGACAACGAGGCTACACCTTC. Variable domain in full (rest from reference TRBV2 and TRBJ1-2): EPEVTQTPSHQVTQMGQEVILRCVPISNHLYFYWYRQILGQKVEFLVSFYNNEISEKSEIFDDQFSVERPDGSNFTLKIRSTKLEDSAMYFCASSEVVGQRGYTFGSGTRLTVV.

This clone was counted a single time. The chain employs TRBV7-2 and TRBJ2-7; D is possibly TRBD2 (6 bases). V was cut by 7 bases and J by 2 bases, with 18 bases left in between. The CDR3 has 15 amino acids. The germline V gene has CDR1 SGHTA and CDR2 FQGNSA. The CDR3 protein is CASTKWGGAAYEQYF. For the CDR3, the DNA is TGTGCCAGCACCAAATGGGGCGGGGCCGCCTACGAGCAGTACTTC.

The rearrangement links TRBV4-1 to TRBJ2-3; the D is unclear. Germline CDR1 MGHRA, CDR2 YSYEKL. There are 14 residues in the CDR3. Trimming removed 4 bases from V and 0 bases from J, with 8 bases in between. As DNA, the CDR3 is TGCGCCAGCAGCCGTATTGCTAGCACAGATACGCAGTATTTT. Translating it yields CASSRIASTDTQYF.

The chain couples TRBV11-2 to TRBJ2-2; D is undetermined. The V end was cut by 4 bases, the J end by 8 bases, with 8 bases between. The CDR3 is made up of 12 amino acids. Germline loops: CDR1 SGHAT, CDR2 FQNNGV. Here the CDR3 reads CASSSLRGELFF. The CDR3 bases are TGTGCCAGCAGCTCCTTAAGAGGGGAGCTGTTTTTT.

The gene calls are TRBV7-6 and TRBJ1-1; unclear D gene. V lost 5 bases to trimming and J lost 1 base, with 11 bases between them. The CDR3 spans 14 residues. The germline CDR1 and CDR2 sequences are SGHVS and FNYEAQ. The CDR3 DNA follows: TGTGCCAGCAGCCCCTCCCCGGGGAACACTGAAGCTTTCTTT. Its protein product is CASSPSPGNTEAFF.

V usage is TRBV21-1 and J usage is TRBJ1-2; the table's D gene call, TRBD1, was not cross checked with the DNA. TRBV21-1 is classified as a pseudogene. This CDR3 region has 16 residues. The CDR3, as DNA: TGTGCCAGCAGCCAGCCTCGGACAGGGGATAACTATGGCTACACCTTC. Translated: CASSQPRTGDNYGYTF.

The chain combines TRBV6-1 with TRBJ1-2, with D possibly TRBD1 on 5 matching bases. V shed 6 bases and J shed 4 bases, with 15 bases lying between them. The V gene's germline CDR1 is MNHNS and CDR2 SASEGT. The CDR3 is made up of 14 amino acids. CDR3 region: CASSPAGTRYGYTF. CDR3 in DNA: TGTGCCAGCAGCCCCGCTGGGACCCGCTATGGCTACACCTTC.

This chain links TRBV29-1 with TRBJ2-1; 8 nucleotides line up with TRBD2. CDR1 SQVTM and CDR2 ANQGSEA come from the germline V gene. V trimming: 2 bases; J trimming: 4 bases; junction bases outside the gene matches: 4. This CDR3 spans 14 amino acids. The CDR3 DNA follows: TGCAGCGTTGAACTTAGACTAGCGTACAATGAGCAGTTCTTC. Encoded protein: CSVELRLAYNEQFF.

The V call is TRBV6-4, the J call TRBJ2-1; TRBD1 is a possible D gene (6 bases). CDR1 MRHNA and CDR2 SNTAGT come from the germline V gene. This CDR3 contains 18 residues. V was clipped by 5 bases and J by 0 bases, with 20 bases between them. This CDR3 reads CASSSHLTGSSSYNEQFF. The CDR3 DNA follows: TGTGCCAGCAGTTCCCATTTAACAGGGTCAAGCTCCTACAATGAGCAGTTCTTC.

The V gene is TRBV5-6, the J gene TRBJ1-6; 7 bases map to TRBD1. The CDR3 runs 14 residues. Germline trimming cut 3 bases from V and 7 bases from J; bases unmatched to any gene: 4. The V gene's germline CDR1 is SGHDT and CDR2 YYEEEE. This CDR3 is CASSSGQTNSPLHF. The CDR3 DNA follows: TGTGCCAGCAGCTCGGGACAGACAAATTCACCCCTCCACTTT.

In this sample, this clone turned up once. The CDR3 DNA reads as TGTGCTAGTGGTTGGCCGGGACAGGGAACGCGTCAGCCCCAGCATTTT. This codes for CASGWPGQGTRQPQHF. The chain uses TRBV12-5 and TRBJ1-5; 9 nucleotides match TRBD1. The junction had 10 bases not matched to a gene; V was cut back by 4 bases and J by 6 bases. There are 16 residues in the CDR3. CDR1 is LGHNT, CDR2 FRNRAP, per germline.

This clone appeared once. V and J are TRBV18 and TRBJ2-3, with D tentatively TRBD1 or TRBD2 (5 bases each). The CDR3 runs 16 residues. Germline V gives CDR1 KGHSH, CDR2 LQKENI. Trimming removed 3 bases at V and 0 bases at J, with 13 bases between. CDR3 DNA: TGTGCCAGCTCACCCTTGGGGGAGTCGAGCACAGATACGCAGTATTTT. Residues: CASSPLGESSTDTQYF.

V is TRBV2 and J is TRBJ2-5; D uncertain. In germline, CDR1 is SNHLY, CDR2 FYNNEI. The CDR3 contains 13 residues. V shed 5 bases and J shed 1 base, with 8 bases lying between them. CDR3 bases: TGTGCCAGCAGTCCCGAACGCCAAGAGACCCAGTACTTC. Translation gives CASSPERQETQYF. Full variable domain (rest looked up from reference TRBV2 and TRBJ2-5): EPEVTQTPSHQVTQMGQEVILRCVPISNHLYFYWYRQILGQKVEFLVSFYNNEISEKSEIFDDQFSVERPDGSNFTLKIRSTKLEDSAMYFCASSPERQETQYFGPGTRLLVL.

The chain combines TRBV4-1 with TRBJ2-7; TRBD1 aligns across 7 bases. The CDR3 contains 15 residues. Germline V gives CDR1 MGHRA, CDR2 YSYEKL. V dropped 3 bases and J dropped 5; count of bases not matched to a gene: 10. CDR3 in amino acids: CASSQNRGQLDEQYF. The CDR3 nucleotides read TGCGCCAGCAGCCAGAACAGGGGTCAGCTCGACGAGCAGTACTTC.

V gene TRBV30 combines with J gene TRBJ2-7; the D is unclear. Germline V CDR1 and CDR2: GTSNPN, SVGIG (reference sequence). The CDR3 totals 13 residues. The ends were cut back, 0 bases at V and 2 bases at J, with 8 bases in the middle. CDR3 nucleotide sequence: TGTGCCTGGAGTGTGCGAGACGCCTACGAGCAGTACTTC. It codes for CAWSVRDAYEQYF. The full variable domain, rest sourced from reference TRBV30 and TRBJ2-7, is SQTIHQWPATLVQPVGSPLSLECTVEGTSNPNLYWYRQAAGRGLQLLFYSVGIGQISSEVPQNLSASRPQDRQFILSSKKLLLSDSGFYLCAWSVRDAYEQYFGPGTRLTVT.

J is TRBJ2-7 and V is TRBV30, with D maybe TRBD2 (5 bases). The V end lost 0 bases, the J end lost 0 bases, and 18 bases lay between the germline ends. Germline CDR1 and CDR2: GTSNPN and SVGIG (reference sequence). The CDR3 contains 17 residues. CDR3 sequence reads: CAWSVGRSERSSYEQYF. CDR3 coding DNA: TGTGCCTGGAGTGTAGGTCGGTCGGAGCGGAGCTCCTACGAGCAGTACTTC.

The CDR3 here is CASGLVVDRKIRSNQPQHF. The CDR3 DNA follows: TGTGCTAGTGGTTTGGTAGTGGACAGGAAAATTCGGAGCAATCAGCCCCAGCATTTT. V usage is TRBV12-5 and J usage is TRBJ1-5; 7 bases agree with TRBD1. The CDR3 totals 19 residues. Losses at the gene ends were 0 bases for V and 1 base for J; bases not matched to a gene: 12. Germline CDR1 LGHNT, CDR2 FRNRAP.